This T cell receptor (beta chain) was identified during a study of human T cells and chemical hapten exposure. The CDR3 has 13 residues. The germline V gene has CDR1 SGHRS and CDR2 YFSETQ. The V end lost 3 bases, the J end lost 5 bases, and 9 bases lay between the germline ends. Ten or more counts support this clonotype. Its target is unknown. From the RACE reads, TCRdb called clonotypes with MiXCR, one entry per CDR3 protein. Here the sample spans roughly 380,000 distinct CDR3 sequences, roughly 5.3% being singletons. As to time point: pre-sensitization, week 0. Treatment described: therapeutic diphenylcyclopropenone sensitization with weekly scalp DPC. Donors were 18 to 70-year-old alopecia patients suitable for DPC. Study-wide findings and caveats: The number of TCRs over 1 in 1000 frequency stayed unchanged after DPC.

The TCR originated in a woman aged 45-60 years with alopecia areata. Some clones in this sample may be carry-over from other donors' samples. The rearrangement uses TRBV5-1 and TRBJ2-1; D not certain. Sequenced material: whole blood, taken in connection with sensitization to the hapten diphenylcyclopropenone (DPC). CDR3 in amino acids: CASSSFQDNEQFF. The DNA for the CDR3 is TGCGCCAGCAGCTCTTTCCAGGACAATGAGCAGTTCTTC.